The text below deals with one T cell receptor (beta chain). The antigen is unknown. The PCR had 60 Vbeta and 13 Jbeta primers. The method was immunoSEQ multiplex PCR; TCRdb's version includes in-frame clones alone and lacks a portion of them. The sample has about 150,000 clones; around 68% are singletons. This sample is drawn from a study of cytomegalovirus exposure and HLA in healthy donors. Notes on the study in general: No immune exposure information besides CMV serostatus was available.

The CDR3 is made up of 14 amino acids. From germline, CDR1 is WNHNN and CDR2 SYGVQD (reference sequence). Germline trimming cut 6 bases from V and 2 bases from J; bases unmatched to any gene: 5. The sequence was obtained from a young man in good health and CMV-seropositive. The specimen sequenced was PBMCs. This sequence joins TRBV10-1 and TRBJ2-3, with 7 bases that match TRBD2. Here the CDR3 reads CASSERGTTDTQYF. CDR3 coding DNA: TGCGCCAGCAGCGAGCGGGGAACCACAGATACGCAGTATTTT.